Sequencing of this T cell receptor (beta chain) was carried out in a study of ipilimumab plus nivolumab after autologous stem cell transplantation. About the study: Typical patient got 5 or 6 ipilimumab doses and about eight nivolumab doses (median). The DLBCL cohort had primary refractory and relapsed disease, with 18-month progression-free survival of approximately 87% and 28%.

The protocol was immunoSEQ multiplex PCR, while the TCRdb copy is restricted to in-frame clones and leaves out a portion. Of 8,500 to 11,000 clones listed, about 81% were seen once; the top ten hold approximately 8.2%. This CDR3 is built from 14 residues. CDR1 and CDR2 from the germline V gene are MDHEN and SYDVKM. Trimming pared 7 bases from V and 1 base from J, leaving 11 bases between. Patients got 3 mg/kg IV nivolumab weeks 1, 4, 7, 10, then biweekly through week 26. The specimen was PBMCs, collected in a trial of ipilimumab plus nivolumab as post-transplant consolidation. V is TRBV28 and J is TRBJ2-1, with D maybe TRBD1 (6 bases). The clonotype originates from a male donor with diffuse large B-cell lymphoma. The DNA of the CDR3 is TGTGCCAGCACTCTTAGGGGGTCCTACAATGAGCAGTTCTTC. Translating it yields CASTLRGSYNEQFF.